This T cell receptor (beta chain) appears in the sequencing data of a study of Graves' ophthalmopathy and Graves' hyperthyroidism. Study in general: Samples of peripheral blood were obtained at initial diagnosis, prior to treatment of any kind.

Hyperthyroidism qualified as stable when ophthalmopathy did not develop within 18 months of follow-up. The hyperthyroidism patients, aged 18 to 65, had been newly diagnosed, with under 2 months' duration. Physicians reached a diagnosis by relying on clinical symptoms, serum thyroxine, TRAb, thyroid ultrasound and orbital computed tomography. This clonotype was found many times. Amplified material comprised TCR beta CDR3 regions derived from RNA transcripts. The first-round RT-PCR employed HTBI primers together with the Qiagen OneStep RT-PCR kit. A multiplex PCR was then performed as the second round. Each CDR3 protein gets one entry after TCRdb re-called the multiplex PCR reads with MiXCR. The sample gives about 620,000 distinct CDR3 sequences, roughly 20% of which show up once; around 6.9% is in the top ten. The CDR3 runs 15 residues. Trimming took 3 bases from V and 7 from J, leaving 16 bases between them. Germline-derived CDR1 and CDR2 are SGHKS and YYEKEE (reference sequence).

This TCR was sampled from a woman aged 18 to 35 with stable Graves' hyperthyroidism. Some clones in this sample may be carry-over from other donors' samples. The chain has TRBV5-5 and TRBJ2-2; D possibly corresponds to TRBD1 (5 bases). The sample comprised peripheral blood. The CDR3 DNA reads as TGTGCCAGCAGCTCCGACAGCCTCCTGATCGGGGAGCTGTTTTTT. Amino acid sequence: CASSSDSLLIGELFF.